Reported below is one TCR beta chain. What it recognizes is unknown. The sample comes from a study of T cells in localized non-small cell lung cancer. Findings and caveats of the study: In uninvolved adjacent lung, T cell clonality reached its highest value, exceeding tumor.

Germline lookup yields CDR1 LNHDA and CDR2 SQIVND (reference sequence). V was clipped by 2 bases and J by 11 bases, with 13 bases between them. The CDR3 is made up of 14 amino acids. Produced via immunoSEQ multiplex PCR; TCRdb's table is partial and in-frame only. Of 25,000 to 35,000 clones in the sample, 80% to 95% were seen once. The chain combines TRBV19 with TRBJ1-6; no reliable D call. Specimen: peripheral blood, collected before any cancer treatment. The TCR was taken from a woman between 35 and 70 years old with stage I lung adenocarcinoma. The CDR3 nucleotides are TGTGCCAGTAGTATACCCAGCTTGACGGCACCCCTCCACTTT. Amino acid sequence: CASSIPSLTAPLHF.